The 28 T cell receptor beta chains below all came from one sample that was sequenced in a study of T-cell memory formation after mild COVID-19. TCRdb recomputed calls from the 5' RACE reads with MiXCR, one row per CDR3 protein. This sample carries 120,000 or so distinct CDR3 sequences, over 15% of them seen once, and the ten largest clones take approximately 5%. Input material: PBMCs or a T cell subset sorted from them (not recorded which). These receptors all stem from a man aged 18 to 30 who had mild COVID-19 (a few samples of this study predate the infection). Cell type and time point are not known.

CDR3 loop: CSARGQMNTEAFF. The CDR3, as DNA: TGCAGTGCTCGAGGGCAGATGAACACTGAAGCTTTCTTT. The chain is built from TRBV20-1 and TRBJ1-1; D not resolved. The CDR3 spans 13 residues. V was shortened by 5 bases and J by 0 bases, with 10 bases between the two germline ends. Germline CDR1 is DFQATT and CDR2 is SNEGSKA (reference sequence).

The chain combines TRBV12-3 or TRBV12-4 with TRBJ1-4, with TRBD1 identical over 8 bases. With V trimmed by 6 bases and J by 8 bases, 5 bases remained unmatched. This CDR3 comprises 13 residues. The CDR3 loop is CASRAGQGEKLFF. The CDR3, as DNA: TGTGCCAGCAGAGCCGGACAGGGAGAAAAACTGTTTTTT.

This clonotype was observed many times. The rearrangement joins TRBV6-2 or TRBV6-3 to TRBJ2-1; 7 bases are shared with TRBD2. Germline-derived CDR1 and CDR2 are MNHEY and SVGEGT. The CDR3 length is 13 residues. After removal of 8 bases from V and 9 bases from J, the junction contained 10 bases not matched to a gene. The CDR3 reads CASAKSGGSEQFF. In DNA, the CDR3 is TGTGCCAGCGCGAAGTCCGGGGGGTCTGAGCAGTTCTTC.

The chain couples TRBV2 to TRBJ2-1, with 11 bases identical to TRBD2. J gave up 4 bases and V 11 bases, and 4 bases lay outside the gene matches. Per germline, CDR1 SNHLY and CDR2 FYNNEI. This CDR3 spans 13 amino acids. CDR3: CAGTSGGYNEQFF. In nucleotides, the CDR3 is TGTGCCGGAACTAGCGGGGGATACAATGAGCAGTTCTTC. Full variable domain (outside the CDR3, taken from reference TRBV2 and TRBJ2-1): EPEVTQTPSHQVTQMGQEVILRCVPISNHLYFYWYRQILGQKVEFLVSFYNNEISEKSEIFDDQFSVERPDGSNFTLKIRSTKLEDSAMYFCAGTSGGYNEQFFGPGTRLTVL.

The genes are TRBV20-1 and TRBJ1-2; no reliable D call. V lost 5 bases, J lost 2 bases, and 12 bases lay in between. The CDR3 loop spans 13 amino acids. Germline values: CDR1 DFQATT, CDR2 SNEGSKA (reference sequence). The CDR3 DNA reads TGCAGTGCTTCCCACCCTGTGAACTATGGCTACACCTTC. Protein product: CSASHPVNYGYTF.

This clonotype was recorded a few times. The chain uses TRBV7-3 and TRBJ2-1, with D possibly being TRBD2 (7 bases). The germline V gene has CDR1 SGHTA and CDR2 FQGTGA. V shed 2 bases and J shed 7 bases, with 15 bases lying between them. This CDR3 comprises 15 residues. CDR3 nucleotides: TGTGCCAGCAGCTTATCGAGGGGGAGGGTGAATGAGCAGTTCTTC. Encoded protein: CASSLSRGRVNEQFF.

The sample holds many counts of this clonotype. The rearrangement links TRBV5-5 to TRBJ2-5; 10 nucleotides agree with TRBD2. Losses at the gene ends were 0 bases for V and 2 bases for J; bases not matched to a gene: 1. From germline, CDR1 is SGHKS and CDR2 YYEKEE (reference sequence). CDR3 length: 15 residues. In nucleotides, the CDR3 is TGTGCCAGCAGCTTGGCTAGCGGGAGTCAAGAGACCCAGTACTTC. Protein sequence: CASSLASGSQETQYF.

The chain uses TRBV12-5 and TRBJ2-6; 7 bases line up with TRBD1. CDR1 is LGHNT and CDR2 is FRNRAP in the germline V gene. The CDR3 extends over 18 amino acids. The junction had 14 bases not matched to a gene; V was cut back by 5 bases and J by 4 bases. This CDR3 reads CASGLRQGRARGANVLTF. As DNA, the CDR3 is TGTGCTAGTGGTCTTAGACAGGGAAGGGCGCGGGGGGCCAACGTCCTGACTTTC.

The chain combines TRBV9 with TRBJ1-4, with D unresolved. Looked up from germline, CDR1 is SGDLS and CDR2 is YYNGEE. The CDR3 is made up of 13 amino acids. V was clipped by 4 bases and J by 12 bases, with 16 bases between them. CDR3 in DNA: TGTGCCAGCAGCAAAGGCCGCGGTACCGAACTGTTTTTT. Its protein is CASSKGRGTELFF.

In its sample, this clonotype was seen a few times. The J gene is TRBJ2-3, the V gene TRBV18; no definite D call. The germline V gene encodes CDR1 KGHSH and CDR2 LQKENI. This CDR3 contains 13 residues. The V and J ends lost 6 bases and 6 bases respectively, with 13 bases between them. CDR3 protein: CASSQSDGDTQYF. The CDR3 DNA follows: TGTGCCAGCTCCCAATCGGACGGGGATACGCAGTATTTT.

The DNA for the CDR3 is TGTGCCAGCAGCGGGGGACAGGCCGTCCCCGGCACCTTC. This translates into CASSGGQAVPGTF. This chain joins TRBV5-5 and TRBJ1-2; TRBD1 agrees at 8 bases. J gave up 13 bases and V 4 bases, and 12 bases lay outside the gene matches. The V gene's germline CDR1 is SGHKS and CDR2 YYEKEE (reference sequence). The CDR3 contains 13 residues. Full variable domain (remainder filled in from reference TRBV5-5 and TRBJ1-2): DAGVTQSPTHLIKTRGQQVTLRCSPISGHKSVSWYQQVLGQGPQFIFQYYEKEERGRGNFPDRFSARQFPNYSSELNVNALLLGDSALYLCASSGGQAVPGTFGSGTRLTVV.

This clonotype has a count of ten or more. This sequence joins TRBV24-1 and TRBJ2-1; perhaps TRBD2 as D (5 bases). This CDR3 is built from 16 residues. V was trimmed by 4 bases and J by 1 base, leaving 13 bases between them. The germline gives CDR1 KGHDR, CDR2 SFDVKD. This CDR3 reads CATSDRGARSYNEQFF. The DNA of the CDR3 is TGTGCCACCAGTGACCGGGGAGCCAGGTCCTACAATGAGCAGTTCTTC.

Only a few counts were recorded for this clonotype. The chain employs TRBV20-1 and TRBJ1-5; no reliable D call. The length of the CDR3 is 14 residues. Trimming took 2 bases from V and 5 from J, leaving 13 bases between them. Germline V gene lookup returns CDR1 DFQATT and CDR2 SNEGSKA (reference sequence). In nucleotides, the CDR3 is TGCAGTGCTAGAAGCTTTGGATCCCATCAGCCCCAGCATTTT. This codes for CSARSFGSHQPQHF.

The V gene is TRBV6-6, the J gene TRBJ2-7; 7 positions agree with TRBD2. The V gene end was trimmed by 6 bases and the J gene end by 3 bases; junction bases not matched to a gene: 11. This CDR3 is built from 15 residues. Germline V CDR1 and CDR2: MNHNY, SVGAGI (reference sequence). The CDR3 protein is CASSKGASGLYEQYV. CDR3 bases: TGTGCCAGCAGCAAAGGCGCTAGCGGCCTCTACGAGCAGTACGTC.

The V call is TRBV20-1, the J call TRBJ2-7; weak D call: TRBD2 (7 bases). V dropped 6 bases and J dropped 6 bases, with 27 bases sitting between them. CDR1 and CDR2 (germline): DFQATT, SNEGSKA (reference sequence). CDR3 length: 16 amino acids. CDR3 sequence: CSAARYGGLKEREQYV. CDR3 coding DNA: TGCAGTGCCGCTAGGTACGGGGGGCTTAAGGAGCGCGAGCAGTACGTC.

This clonotype was observed a few times. This chain connects TRBV27 to TRBJ2-1; D not certain. CDR3 length equals 13 residues. V shed 3 bases and J shed 9 bases, with 12 bases lying between them. Germline V lookup: CDR1 MNHEY, CDR2 SMNVEV (reference sequence). The chain's CDR3 is CASSFKRVSEQFF. In nucleotides, the CDR3 is TGTGCCAGCAGTTTCAAGCGCGTCAGTGAGCAGTTCTTC.

J is TRBJ2-3 and V is TRBV6-6; TRBD2 is a possible D gene (6 bases). Deletions cut 10 bases from V and 4 bases from J, with 21 bases between. This CDR3 contains 15 residues. From germline, CDR1 is MNHNY and CDR2 SVGAGI (reference sequence). This CDR3 reads CAIARGFYGPDTQYF. The CDR3 bases are TGTGCCATCGCGCGGGGTTTTTACGGTCCAGATACGCAGTATTTT.

The rearrangement links TRBV7-8 to TRBJ1-2, with 9 bases that match TRBD1. CDR1 is SGHVS, CDR2 FQNEAQ, per germline. With V trimmed by 4 bases and J by 8 bases, 8 bases remained unmatched. CDR3 length equals 14 residues. The CDR3 sequence: CASSSDRGVTGYTF. CDR3 DNA: TGTGCCAGCAGCTCGGACAGGGGAGTGACAGGCTACACCTTC.

The chain couples TRBV3-1 to TRBJ1-5; no firm D call. Germline V gene sequence: CDR1 LGHDT, CDR2 YNNKEL (reference sequence). V lost 1 base and J 7 bases, leaving 8 bases between the germline ends. There are 13 residues in the CDR3. The CDR3 nucleotides are TGTGCCAGCAGCCAAGCCCTCGGGCAGCCCCAGCATTTT. Translation: CASSQALGQPQHF.

This clonotype was counted at least ten times. This rearrangement joins TRBV10-2 to TRBJ1-5; D ambiguous. The V and J ends lost 0 bases and 6 bases respectively, with 9 bases between them. This CDR3 is built from 14 residues. Germline V gene sequence: CDR1 WSHSY, CDR2 SAAADI. The CDR3 sequence: CASSESDWGQPQHF. CDR3 in DNA: TGCGCCAGCAGTGAGTCCGATTGGGGTCAGCCCCAGCATTTT.

This clonotype has a handful of counts. The rearrangement joins TRBV25-1 to TRBJ2-3; perhaps TRBD1 as D (6 bases). Per germline, CDR1 MGHDK and CDR2 SYGVNS. The CDR3 sequence is 14 residues long. V gave up 6 bases and J gave up 1 base, with 11 bases separating them. The CDR3 here is CASRDRWGTDTQYF. In DNA form, the CDR3 reads TGTGCCAGCAGGGACAGATGGGGCACAGATACGCAGTATTTT.

This clonotype was recorded many times. V gene TRBV27 combines with J gene TRBJ2-5, with no clear D. The CDR3 has 13 residues. CDR1 is MNHEY and CDR2 is SMNVEV in the germline V gene (reference sequence). V lost 5 bases and J lost 5, with 12 bases in between. CDR3 coding DNA: TGTGCCAGCAGTCAAGGGTTAGGGGAGACCCAGTACTTC. Translated, it gives CASSQGLGETQYF.

This clonotype was counted only a few times. The chain is built from TRBV20-1 and TRBJ2-3; D may be TRBD2 (7 bases). The CDR3 extends over 14 amino acids. Germline-derived CDR1 and CDR2 are DFQATT and SNEGSKA (reference sequence). Trimming took 6 bases from V and 4 from J, leaving 17 bases between them. The chain's CDR3 is CSARGAGGADTQYF. In DNA form, the CDR3 reads TGCAGTGCCCGGGGGGCCGGCGGAGCAGATACGCAGTATTTT.

This clonotype has only a few counts. This rearrangement joins TRBV6-5 to TRBJ2-2; D not certain. Germline CDR1 and CDR2: MNHEY and SVGAGI. The CDR3 covers 15 residues. Trimming stripped 2 bases from V and 1 base from J, with 8 bases between. The CDR3 is CASSYVALNTGELFF. The CDR3 DNA sequence: TGTGCCAGCAGTTACGTTGCATTGAACACCGGGGAGCTGTTTTTT.

V and J are TRBV4-2 and TRBJ2-7; D is uncertain. The V and J ends lost 0 bases and 5 bases respectively, with 11 bases between them. This CDR3 comprises 14 residues. Per germline, CDR1 LGHNA and CDR2 YNFKEQ. Written as DNA, the CDR3 is TGTGCCAGCAGCCAAGATCCGAGCCAGGACGAGCAGTACTTC. Amino acid sequence: CASSQDPSQDEQYF.

This clonotype was seen only a few times. V usage is TRBV18 and J usage is TRBJ2-7; perhaps TRBD1 as D (5 bases). The germline V gene encodes CDR1 KGHSH and CDR2 LQKENI. The CDR3 totals 15 residues. Trimming removed 3 bases at V and 0 bases at J, with 12 bases between. For the CDR3, the DNA is TGTGCCAGCTCACCGATGAGAGACAGCTCCTACGAGCAGTACTTC. Its protein product is CASSPMRDSSYEQYF.

This clonotype came up a few times. The chain employs TRBV20-1 and TRBJ1-5, with 7 bases fitting TRBD1. This CDR3 has 12 amino acids. Germline assignment: CDR1 DFQATT and CDR2 SNEGSKA (reference sequence). J was trimmed by 7 bases and V by 4 bases; bases with no gene match: 4. The CDR3 sequence: CSATRGQQPQHF. Written as DNA, the CDR3 is TGCAGTGCTACCAGGGGACAGCAGCCCCAGCATTTT.

The chain combines TRBV7-3 with TRBJ2-2, with a weak D call TRBD2 (6 bases). The CDR3 has 15 amino acids. With 0 bases removed from V and 6 bases from J, the gap between germline ends came to 11 bases. Germline V CDR1 and CDR2: SGHTA, FQGTGA. CDR3 nucleotides: TGTGCCAGCAGCTTAACGGTGCGGGGACCCGGGGAGCTGTTTTTT. It yields the protein CASSLTVRGPGELFF.